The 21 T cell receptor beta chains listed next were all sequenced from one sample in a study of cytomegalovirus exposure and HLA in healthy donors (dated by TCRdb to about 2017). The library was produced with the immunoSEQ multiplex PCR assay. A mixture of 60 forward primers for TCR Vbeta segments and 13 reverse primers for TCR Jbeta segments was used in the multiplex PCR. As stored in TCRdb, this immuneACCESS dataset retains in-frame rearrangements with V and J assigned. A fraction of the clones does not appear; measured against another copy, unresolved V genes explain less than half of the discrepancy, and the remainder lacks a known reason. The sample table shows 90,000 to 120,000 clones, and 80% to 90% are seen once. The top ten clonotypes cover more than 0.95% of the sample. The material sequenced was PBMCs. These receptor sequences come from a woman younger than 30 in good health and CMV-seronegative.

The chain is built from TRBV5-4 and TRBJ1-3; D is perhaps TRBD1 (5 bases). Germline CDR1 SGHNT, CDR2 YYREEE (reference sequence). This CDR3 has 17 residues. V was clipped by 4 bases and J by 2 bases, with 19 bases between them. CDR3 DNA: TGTGCCAGCAGCCGACCGGGGGAGGGAGGGCCTGGAAACACCATATATTTT. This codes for CASSRPGEGGPGNTIYF. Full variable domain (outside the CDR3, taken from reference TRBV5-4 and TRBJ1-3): ETGVTQSPTHLIKTRGQQVTLRCSSQSGHNTVSWYQQALGQGPQFIFQYYREEENGRGNFPPRFSGLQFPNYSSELNVNALELDDSALYLCASSRPGEGGPGNTIYFGEGSWLTVV.

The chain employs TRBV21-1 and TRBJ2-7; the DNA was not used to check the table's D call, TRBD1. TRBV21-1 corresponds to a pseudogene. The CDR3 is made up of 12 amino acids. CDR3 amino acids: CASSNRDSQQYF. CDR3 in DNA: TGTGCCAGCAGCAATAGGGACAGTCAGCAGTACTTC.

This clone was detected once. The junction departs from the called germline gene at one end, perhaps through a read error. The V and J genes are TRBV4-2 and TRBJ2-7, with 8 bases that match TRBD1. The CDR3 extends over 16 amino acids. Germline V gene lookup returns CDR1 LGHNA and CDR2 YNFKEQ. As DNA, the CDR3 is TGTGCCAGCAGCCAAGATCAACAGGGGGTTCCGGACGAGCGGTACTTC. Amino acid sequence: CASSQDQQGVPDERYF.

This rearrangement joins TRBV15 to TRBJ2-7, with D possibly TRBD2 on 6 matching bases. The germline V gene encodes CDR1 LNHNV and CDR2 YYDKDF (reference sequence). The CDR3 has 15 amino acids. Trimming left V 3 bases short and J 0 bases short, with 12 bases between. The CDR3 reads CATSRGGGNSYEQYF. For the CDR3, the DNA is TGTGCCACCAGCAGGGGTGGCGGGAACTCCTACGAGCAGTACTTC.

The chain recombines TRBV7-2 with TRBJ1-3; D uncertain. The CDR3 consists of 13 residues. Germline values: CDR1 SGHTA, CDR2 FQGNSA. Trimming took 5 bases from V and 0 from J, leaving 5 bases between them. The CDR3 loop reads CASSRSSGNTIYF. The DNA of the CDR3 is TGTGCCAGCAGCCGCAGCTCTGGAAACACCATATATTTT.

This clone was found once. CDR3 residues: CASSQSGGTYNEQFF. In DNA form, the CDR3 reads TGTGCCAGCAGCCAAAGCGGGGGGACCTACAATGAGCAGTTCTTC. The J gene is TRBJ2-1, the V gene TRBV7-9; 9 nucleotides agree with TRBD2. Germline assignment: CDR1 SEHNR and CDR2 FQNEAQ (reference sequence). Unmatched junction bases numbered 4, after V lost 5 bases and J lost 2 bases. The CDR3 has 15 residues.

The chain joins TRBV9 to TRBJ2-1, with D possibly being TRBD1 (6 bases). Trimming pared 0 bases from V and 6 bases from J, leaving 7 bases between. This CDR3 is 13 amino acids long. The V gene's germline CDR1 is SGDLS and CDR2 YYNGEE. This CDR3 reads CASSVGRGNEQFF. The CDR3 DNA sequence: TGTGCCAGCAGCGTAGGCAGGGGCAATGAGCAGTTCTTC.

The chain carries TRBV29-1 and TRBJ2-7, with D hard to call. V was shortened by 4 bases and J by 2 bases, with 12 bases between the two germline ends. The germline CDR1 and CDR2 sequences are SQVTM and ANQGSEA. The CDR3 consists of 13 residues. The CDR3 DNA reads TGCAGCGTTGCCAGGCAGGCACCCTACGAGCAGTACTTC. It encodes CSVARQAPYEQYF.

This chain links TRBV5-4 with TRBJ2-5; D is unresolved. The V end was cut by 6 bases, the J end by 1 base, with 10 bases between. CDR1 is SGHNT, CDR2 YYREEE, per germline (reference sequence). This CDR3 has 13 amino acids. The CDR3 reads CASILTPQETQYF. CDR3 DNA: TGTGCCAGCATCCTGACACCCCAAGAGACCCAGTACTTC.

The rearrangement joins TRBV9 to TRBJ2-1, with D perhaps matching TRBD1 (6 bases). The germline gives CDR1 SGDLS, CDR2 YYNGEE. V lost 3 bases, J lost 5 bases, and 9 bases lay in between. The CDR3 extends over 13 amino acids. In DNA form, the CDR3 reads TGTGCCAGCAGCGGAACAGGGCACAATGAGCAGTTCTTC. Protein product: CASSGTGHNEQFF.

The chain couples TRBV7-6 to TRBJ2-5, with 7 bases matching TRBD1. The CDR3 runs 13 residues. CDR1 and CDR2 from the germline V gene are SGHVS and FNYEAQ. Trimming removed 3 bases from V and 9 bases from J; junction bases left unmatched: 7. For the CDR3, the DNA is TGTGCCAGCAGCTTGCCACTAGGGGGCTCCCAGTACTTC. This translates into CASSLPLGGSQYF.

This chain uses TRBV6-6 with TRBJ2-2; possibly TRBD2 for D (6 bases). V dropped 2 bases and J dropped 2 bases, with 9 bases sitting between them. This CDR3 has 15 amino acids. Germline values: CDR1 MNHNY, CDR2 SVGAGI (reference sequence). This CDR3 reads CASSYVSGNTGELFF. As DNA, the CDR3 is TGTGCCAGCAGTTACGTTAGCGGTAACACCGGGGAGCTGTTTTTT.

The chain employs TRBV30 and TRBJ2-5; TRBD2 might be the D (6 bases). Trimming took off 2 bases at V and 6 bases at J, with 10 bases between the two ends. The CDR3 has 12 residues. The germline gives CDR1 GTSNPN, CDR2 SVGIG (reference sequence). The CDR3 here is CAWSWDFQTQYF. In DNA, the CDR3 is TGTGCCTGGAGTTGGGACTTTCAGACCCAGTACTTC.

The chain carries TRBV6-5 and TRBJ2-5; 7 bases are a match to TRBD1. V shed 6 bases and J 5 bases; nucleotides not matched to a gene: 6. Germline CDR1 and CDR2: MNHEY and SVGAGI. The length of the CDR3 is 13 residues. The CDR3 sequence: CASRRTGVETQYF. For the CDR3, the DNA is TGTGCCAGCAGAAGAACAGGGGTTGAGACCCAGTACTTC.

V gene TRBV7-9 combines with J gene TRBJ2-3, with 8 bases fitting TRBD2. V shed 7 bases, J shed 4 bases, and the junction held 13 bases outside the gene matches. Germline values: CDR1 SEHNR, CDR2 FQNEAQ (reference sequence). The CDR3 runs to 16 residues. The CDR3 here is CASNWGLGRWADTQYF. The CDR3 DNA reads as TGTGCCAGCAACTGGGGACTAGGGCGGTGGGCAGATACGCAGTATTTT.

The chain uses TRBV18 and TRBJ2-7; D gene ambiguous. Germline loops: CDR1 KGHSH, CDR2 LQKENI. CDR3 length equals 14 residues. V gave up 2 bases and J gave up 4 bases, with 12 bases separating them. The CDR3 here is CASSPSSSRYEQYF. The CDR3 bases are TGTGCCAGCTCACCATCGTCGTCCCGGTACGAGCAGTACTTC.

CDR3 region: CASSPLTANYGYTF. The CDR3 DNA reads as TGCGCCAGCAGCCCGCTGACAGCTAACTATGGCTACACCTTC. This chain links TRBV5-1 with TRBJ1-2; a possible D gene is TRBD1 (5 bases). The germline gives CDR1 SGHRS, CDR2 YFSETQ. V was shortened by 4 bases and J by 0 bases, with 10 bases between the two germline ends. There are 14 residues in the CDR3.

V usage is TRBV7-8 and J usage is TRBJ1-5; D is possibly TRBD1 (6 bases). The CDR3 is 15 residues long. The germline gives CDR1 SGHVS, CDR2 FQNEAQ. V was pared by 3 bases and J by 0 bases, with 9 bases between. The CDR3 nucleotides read TGTGCCAGCAGCTTGGGGGACACTAGCAATCAGCCCCAGCATTTT. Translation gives CASSLGDTSNQPQHF.

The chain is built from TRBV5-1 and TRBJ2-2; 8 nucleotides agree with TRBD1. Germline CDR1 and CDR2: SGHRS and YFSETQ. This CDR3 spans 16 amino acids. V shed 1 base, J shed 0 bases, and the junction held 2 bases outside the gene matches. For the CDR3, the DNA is TGCGCCAGCAGCTTGACGACAGGGGCGAACACCGGGGAGCTGTTTTTT. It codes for CASSLTTGANTGELFF.

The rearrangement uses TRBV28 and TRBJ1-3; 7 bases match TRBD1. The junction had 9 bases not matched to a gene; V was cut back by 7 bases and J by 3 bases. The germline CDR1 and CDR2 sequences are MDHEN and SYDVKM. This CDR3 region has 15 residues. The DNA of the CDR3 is TGTGCCAGCAACAAAGGGGGCAGGGTTGGAAACACCATATATTTT. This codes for CASNKGGRVGNTIYF.

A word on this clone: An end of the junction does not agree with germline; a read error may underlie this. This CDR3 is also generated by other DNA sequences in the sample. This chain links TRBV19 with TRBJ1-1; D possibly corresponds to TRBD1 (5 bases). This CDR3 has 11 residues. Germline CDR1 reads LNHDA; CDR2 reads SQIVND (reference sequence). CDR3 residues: CASSQGTEAFF. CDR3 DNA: TGTGCCAGTAGCCAGGGCACTGAGGCTTTCTTT.